The 2 T cell receptor beta chains below come from one sample, sequenced in a study of T cell changes during pregnancy in multiple sclerosis. Sequencing used immunoSEQ multiplex PCR; TCRdb keeps in-frame clones, though not all of them. Of over 90,000 clones in the sample, approximately 90% were seen once. Sequenced material: peripheral blood, taken before pregnancy. These receptors all come from a female donor with multiple sclerosis, enrolled in a pregnancy study.

This chain connects TRBV5-4 to TRBJ1-2; 12 positions match TRBD1. The CDR3 extends over 15 amino acids. Germline-derived CDR1 and CDR2 are SGHNT and YYREEE (reference sequence). The V and J ends lost 4 bases and 7 bases, in that order; junction bases with no gene match: 8. CDR3 amino acids: CASSRGGQGAGGYTF. The CDR3 nucleotides are TGTGCCAGCAGCCGCGGGGGACAGGGGGCGGGTGGCTACACCTTC. Full variable domain (remainder filled in from reference TRBV5-4 and TRBJ1-2): ETGVTQSPTHLIKTRGQQVTLRCSSQSGHNTVSWYQQALGQGPQFIFQYYREEENGRGNFPPRFSGLQFPNYSSELNVNALELDDSALYLCASSRGGQGAGGYTFGSGTRLTVV.

The chain combines TRBV5-1 with TRBJ2-7, with 8 bases lining up with TRBD1. The J segment lost 5 bases and the V segment lost 0 bases, leaving 7 bases of the junction unmatched. The CDR3 is 15 residues long. Germline CDR1 SGHRS, CDR2 YFSETQ. This chain's CDR3 is CASSLGQGAIDEQYF. The CDR3 DNA is TGCGCCAGCAGCTTGGGGCAGGGGGCAATCGACGAGCAGTACTTC.